Reported below is one TCR beta chain. Antigen specificity is unknown. This CDR3 has 18 residues. In germline, CDR1 is MNHEY, CDR2 SVGEGT. After removal of 0 bases from V and 8 bases from J, the junction contained 11 bases not matched to a gene. The data derive from a study of T-cell reconstitution after alpha-beta-depleted transplantation in children. Notes on the study in general: From newly produced T cells came most of the T-cell counts and diversity one year after transplant. After transplant, high TCRbeta diversity at day 60 in some patients arose from surviving recipient T cells and thymic progenitors. Reportedly, only several hundred clones from non-depleted graft cells drove alpha-beta T-cell counts at about two months.

During its preparation, the TCRbeta library received unique molecular identifiers. TCRdb re-called the PCR reads with MiXCR, one entry per CDR3 protein. The sample yields hundreds of thousands of distinct CDR3 sequences, 13% seen once. This TCR was sampled from a girl aged 2-15 years with congenital amegakaryocytic thrombocytopenia, due to receive a stem cell transplant. This sample comprised PBMCs, obtained before TCRalphabeta/CD19-depleted stem cell transplant. The rearrangement uses TRBV6-2 or TRBV6-3 and TRBJ2-1; 12 nucleotides match TRBD2. CDR3 sequence (DNA): TGTGCCAGCAGTTACTCGATTCCCAGACTAGCGGGAGAGGATGAGCAGTTCTTC. This codes for CASSYSIPRLAGEDEQFF.